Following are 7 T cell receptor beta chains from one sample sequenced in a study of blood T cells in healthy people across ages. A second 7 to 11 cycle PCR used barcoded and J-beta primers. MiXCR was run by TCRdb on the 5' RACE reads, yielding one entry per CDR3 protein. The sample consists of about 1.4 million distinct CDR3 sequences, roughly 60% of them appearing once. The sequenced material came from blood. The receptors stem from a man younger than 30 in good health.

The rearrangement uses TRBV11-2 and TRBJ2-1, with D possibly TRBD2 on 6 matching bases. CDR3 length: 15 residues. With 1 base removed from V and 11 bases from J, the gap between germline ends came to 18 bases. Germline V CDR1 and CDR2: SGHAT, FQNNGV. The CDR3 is CASSLVSAGTPQQFF. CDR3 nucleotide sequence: TGTGCCAGCAGCTTAGTCTCGGCGGGAACCCCCCAGCAGTTCTTC.

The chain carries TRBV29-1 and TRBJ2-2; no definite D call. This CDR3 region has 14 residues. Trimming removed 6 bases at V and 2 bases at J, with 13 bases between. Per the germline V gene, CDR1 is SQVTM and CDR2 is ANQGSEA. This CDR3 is CSVGSPINTGELFF. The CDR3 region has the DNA TGCAGCGTCGGGTCCCCCATAAACACCGGGGAGCTGTTTTTT.

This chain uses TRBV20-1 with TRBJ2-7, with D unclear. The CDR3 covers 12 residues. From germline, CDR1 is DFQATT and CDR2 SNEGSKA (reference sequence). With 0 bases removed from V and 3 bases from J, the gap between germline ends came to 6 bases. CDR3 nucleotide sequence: TGCAGTGCTAGAGATATTAGCTACGAGCAGTACTTC. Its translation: CSARDISYEQYF.

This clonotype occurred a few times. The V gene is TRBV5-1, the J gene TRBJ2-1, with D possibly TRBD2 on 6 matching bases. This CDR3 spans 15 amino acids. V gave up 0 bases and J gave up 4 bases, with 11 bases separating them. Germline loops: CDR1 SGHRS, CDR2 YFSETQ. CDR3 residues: CASSLGSAGYNEQFF. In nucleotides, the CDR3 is TGCGCCAGCAGCTTGGGATCTGCGGGGTACAATGAGCAGTTCTTC.

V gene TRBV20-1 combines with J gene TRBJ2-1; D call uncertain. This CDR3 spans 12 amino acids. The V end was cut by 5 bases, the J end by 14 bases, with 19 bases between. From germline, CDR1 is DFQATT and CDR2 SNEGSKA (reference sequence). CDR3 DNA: TGCAGTGCTCCCGCTCGAGCTGATAAAGAGTTCTTC. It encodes CSAPARADKEFF.

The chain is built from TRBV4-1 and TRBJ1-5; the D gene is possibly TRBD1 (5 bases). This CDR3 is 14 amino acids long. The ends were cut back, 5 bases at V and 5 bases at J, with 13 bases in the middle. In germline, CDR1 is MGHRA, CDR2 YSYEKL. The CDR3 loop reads CASSSTGLDQPQHF. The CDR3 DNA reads TGCGCCAGCAGCTCAACGGGGCTTGATCAGCCCCAGCATTTT.

The CDR3 sequence: CASSYVQLSEAFF. Here the CDR3 DNA reads TGTGCCAGCAGTTACGTACAGCTTAGTGAAGCTTTCTTT. This chain joins TRBV6-6 and TRBJ1-1; D is undetermined. The germline V gene has CDR1 MNHNY and CDR2 SVGAGI (reference sequence). The V and J ends lost 2 bases and 7 bases respectively, with 11 bases between them. The CDR3 runs 13 residues.